Each of the 13 T cell receptor beta chains below was sequenced from the same sample in a study of CD8 T cells in Susac syndrome. Random hexamers primed reverse transcription of about 0.5 to 1 ug RNA. TCRdb processed the immunoSEQ multiplex PCR reads anew with MiXCR; each CDR3 protein has one entry. The table records around 130,000 distinct CDR3 sequences, roughly 95% of them present only once. Input material: CD4+ T cells from PBMCs. The source is a human donor with Susac syndrome.

This rearrangement joins TRBV9 to TRBJ2-7; TRBD2 agrees at 9 bases. The CDR3 totals 16 residues. Germline CDR1 reads SGDLS; CDR2 reads YYNGEE. The V and J ends lost 0 bases and 4 bases, in that order; junction bases with no gene match: 8. CDR3 loop: CASSVVAGGPLYEQYF. The CDR3 nucleotides read TGTGCCAGCAGCGTAGTCGCGGGAGGGCCTCTGTACGAGCAGTACTTC.

The CDR3 here is CATDPREAKNIQYF. The CDR3 region has the DNA TGTGCCACAGACCCGCGAGAGGCCAAAAACATTCAGTACTTC. This chain joins TRBV7-9 and TRBJ2-4; D not certain. This CDR3 is built from 14 residues. The V gene's germline CDR1 is SEHNR and CDR2 FQNEAQ (reference sequence). V was pared by 10 bases and J by 1 base, with 14 bases between.

The CDR3 loop reads CASSFGGDTQYF. In nucleotides, the CDR3 is TGTGCCAGCAGTTTCGGCGGAGATACGCAGTATTTT. The J gene is TRBJ2-3, the V gene TRBV12-3 or TRBV12-4; D is uncertain. The CDR3 has 12 residues. V was trimmed by 3 bases and J by 5 bases, leaving 6 bases between them.

V gene TRBV5-1 combines with J gene TRBJ1-1; D is unclear. The CDR3 loop spans 13 amino acids. Germline CDR1 SGHRS, CDR2 YFSETQ. The V gene lost 0 bases and the J gene lost 6 bases, with 9 bases spanning the gap. CDR3 amino acids: CASSLVVGSEAFF. DNA for the CDR3: TGCGCCAGCAGCTTGGTTGTAGGGTCTGAAGCTTTCTTT.

The gene calls are TRBV27 and TRBJ1-1; D unresolved. The V gene lost 1 base and the J gene lost 1 base, with 7 bases spanning the gap. Germline CDR1 and CDR2: MNHEY and SMNVEV (reference sequence). The CDR3 is 14 amino acids. The CDR3 is CASSLYRGNTEAFF. The CDR3 DNA is TGTGCCAGCAGTTTATACCGAGGGAACACTGAAGCTTTCTTT.

The chain uses TRBV4-3 and TRBJ1-2, with D possibly being TRBD1 (6 bases). In germline, CDR1 is LGHNA, CDR2 YSLEER. V gave up 4 bases and J gave up 1 base, with 10 bases separating them. This CDR3 contains 14 residues. The CDR3 DNA follows: TGCGCCAGCAGCCCCGGACAGCTTAACTATGGCTACACCTTC. Protein: CASSPGQLNYGYTF.

This clonotype was recorded only once. V is TRBV7-2 and J is TRBJ2-5; the D gene is possibly TRBD2 (5 bases). The CDR3 consists of 13 residues. Deletions cut 5 bases from V and 5 bases from J, with 12 bases between. Germline V gives CDR1 SGHTA, CDR2 FQGNSA. The CDR3 nucleotides read TGTGCCAGCAGCCATCGGACTGAGGAGACCCAGTACTTC. Amino acid sequence: CASSHRTEETQYF.

The chain carries TRBV12-3 or TRBV12-4 and TRBJ2-3; TRBD2 matches at 10 bases. V lost 3 bases to trimming and J lost 7 bases; unmatched junction nucleotides: 7. There are 15 residues in the CDR3. The DNA for the CDR3 is TGTGCCAGCAGTTTTCAAGCGGGAGGGGGTCATACGCAGTATTTT. It is translated as CASSFQAGGGHTQYF.

The chain is built from TRBV18 and TRBJ2-5; the match to TRBD2 covers 10 bases. The CDR3 has 16 residues. The V segment lost 3 bases and the J segment 4 bases; nucleotides outside the gene matches: 8. Germline V gene lookup returns CDR1 KGHSH and CDR2 LQKENI. The CDR3: CASSPQAGGPGETQYF. CDR3 sequence (DNA): TGTGCCAGCTCACCTCAAGCGGGAGGGCCTGGAGAGACCCAGTACTTC.

The chain employs TRBV6-1 and TRBJ2-1; a possible D gene is TRBD2 (6 bases). Germline CDR1 and CDR2: MNHNS and SASEGT. Deletions cut 6 bases from V and 2 bases from J, with 17 bases between. The CDR3 contains 16 residues. The CDR3 coding sequence is TGTGCCAGCAGAGGAACGGTAGCGGCAGCCTACAATGAGCAGTTCTTC. Encoded protein: CASRGTVAAAYNEQFF.

This clonotype is a singleton in its sample. The chain employs TRBV20-1 and TRBJ2-1; 12 bases line up with TRBD2. The germline V gene has CDR1 DFQATT and CDR2 SNEGSKA (reference sequence). This CDR3 has 16 residues. Germline trimming cut 1 base from V and 9 bases from J; bases unmatched to any gene: 10. CDR3 DNA: TGCAGTGCTAGAGCCCCTAGCGGGAGGGCCGATGGTGAGCAGTTCTTC. Protein sequence: CSARAPSGRADGEQFF.

The chain has TRBV29-1 and TRBJ2-3, with TRBD2 matching over 7 bases. The CDR3 sequence is 13 residues long. CDR1 and CDR2 (germline): SQVTM, ANQGSEA. The ends lost 3 bases at V and 1 base at J; junction bases unmatched: 1. CDR3 sequence (DNA): TGCAGCGTTGAGGCGGGAGGCACAGATACGCAGTATTTT. Residues: CSVEAGGTDTQYF.

This chain uses TRBV20-1 with TRBJ1-5; 7 bases are shared with TRBD1. The CDR3 totals 14 residues. With V trimmed by 4 bases and J by 7 bases, 10 bases remained unmatched. Germline V CDR1 and CDR2: DFQATT, SNEGSKA (reference sequence). The CDR3 loop is CSATKGQMGQPQHF. The CDR3, as DNA: TGCAGTGCTACGAAGGGACAGATGGGACAGCCCCAGCATTTT.